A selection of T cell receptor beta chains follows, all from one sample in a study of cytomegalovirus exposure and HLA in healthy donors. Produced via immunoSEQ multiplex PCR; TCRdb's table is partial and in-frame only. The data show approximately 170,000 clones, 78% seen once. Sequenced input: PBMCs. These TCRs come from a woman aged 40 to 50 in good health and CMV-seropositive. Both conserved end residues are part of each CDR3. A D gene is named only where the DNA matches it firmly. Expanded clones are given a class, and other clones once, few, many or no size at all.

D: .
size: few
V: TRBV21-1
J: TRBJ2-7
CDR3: CASSTSQGCSYEQYF
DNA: TGTGCCAGCAGCACGTCACAGGGGTGCTCCTACGAGCAGTACTTC

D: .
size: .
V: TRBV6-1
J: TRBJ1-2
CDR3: CASSPGVGNYGYTF
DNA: TGTGCCAGCAGCCCAGGGGTAGGGAACTATGGCTACACCTTC

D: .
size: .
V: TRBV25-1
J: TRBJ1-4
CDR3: CASSAEGWGEKLFF
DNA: TGTGCCAGCAGTGCAGAGGGTTGGGGTGAAAAACTGTTTTTT

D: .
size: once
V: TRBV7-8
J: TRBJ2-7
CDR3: CASSLGLAYYEQYF
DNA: TGTGCCAGCAGCTTAGGTCTAGCGTACTACGAGCAGTACTTC

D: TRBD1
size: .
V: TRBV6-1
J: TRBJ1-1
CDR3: CATQGQALLNTEAFF
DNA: TGTGCCACGCAGGGACAGGCCCTTTTGAACACTGAAGCTTTCTTT

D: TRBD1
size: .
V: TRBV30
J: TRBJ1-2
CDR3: CAWSYRGFVGYTF
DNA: TGTGCCTGGAGTTACAGGGGGTTCGTTGGCTACACCTTC

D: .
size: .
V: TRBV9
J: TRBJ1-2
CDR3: CASSQGQGQGYTF
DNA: TGTGCCAGCAGCCAAGGGCAGGGGCAAGGCTACACCTTC

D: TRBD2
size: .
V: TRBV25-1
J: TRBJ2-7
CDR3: CASSAQGGSGGLRQYF
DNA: TGTGCCAGCAGTGCCCAGGGCGGAAGCGGGGGTCTTCGGCAGTACTTC

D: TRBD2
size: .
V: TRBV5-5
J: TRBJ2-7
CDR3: CASSLVIVGGGTYEQYF
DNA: TGTGCCAGCAGCTTGGTTATAGTAGGCGGGGGGACCTACGAGCAGTACTTC

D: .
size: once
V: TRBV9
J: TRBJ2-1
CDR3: CASSVVRPGDEQFF
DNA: TGTGCCAGCAGCGTAGTCAGGCCTGGTGATGAGCAGTTCTTC

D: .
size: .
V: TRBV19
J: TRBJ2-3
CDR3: CASSIPTRATDTQYF
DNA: TGTGCCAGTAGTATACCCACGCGGGCCACAGATACGCAGTATTTT

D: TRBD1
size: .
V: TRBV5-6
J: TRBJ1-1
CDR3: CASSLVARTGGGAFF
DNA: TGTGCCAGCAGCTTGGTTGCCCGGACAGGGGGGGGAGCTTTCTTT

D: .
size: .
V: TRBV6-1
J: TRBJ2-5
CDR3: CASSERARKETQYF
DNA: TGTGCCAGCAGTGAAAGAGCCAGGAAAGAGACCCAGTACTTC

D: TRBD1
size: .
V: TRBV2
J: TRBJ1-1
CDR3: CASSRTGNTEAFF
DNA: TGTGCCAGCAGCCGGACAGGGAACACTGAAGCTTTCTTT

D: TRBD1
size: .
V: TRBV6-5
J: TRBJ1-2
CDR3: CASSPRRTGARYTF
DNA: TGTGCCAGCAGTCCTCGGAGGACAGGCGCCCGCTACACCTTC

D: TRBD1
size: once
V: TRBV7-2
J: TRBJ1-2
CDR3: CASRRDRGLYGYTF
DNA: TGTGCCAGCAGAAGGGACAGGGGGCTCTATGGCTACACCTTC

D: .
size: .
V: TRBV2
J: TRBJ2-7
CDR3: CASSEAPGGPKQYF
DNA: TGTGCCAGCAGTGAAGCGCCCGGCGGGCCCAAGCAGTACTTC

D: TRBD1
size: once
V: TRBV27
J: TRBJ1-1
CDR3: CASSLFWGTASNTEAFF
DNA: TGTGCCAGCAGTTTATTCTGGGGGACAGCTTCGAACACTGAAGCTTTCTTT

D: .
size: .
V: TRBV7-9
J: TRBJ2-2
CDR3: CSSSPSHSGSGELFF
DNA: TGTTCCAGCAGCCCCTCTCATTCGGGTTCCGGGGAGCTGTTTTTT

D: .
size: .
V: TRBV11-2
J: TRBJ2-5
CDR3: CASSSRGAQYF
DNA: TGTGCCAGCAGCTCACGCGGGGCCCAGTACTTC

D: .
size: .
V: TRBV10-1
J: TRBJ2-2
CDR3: CASSGSTANTGELFF
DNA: TGCGCCAGCAGTGGCAGTACAGCGAACACCGGGGAGCTGTTTTTT

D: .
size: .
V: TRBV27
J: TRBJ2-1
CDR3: CASSFLSQGSEQFF
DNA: TGTGCCAGCAGTTTCCTCAGCCAGGGGAGTGAGCAGTTCTTC

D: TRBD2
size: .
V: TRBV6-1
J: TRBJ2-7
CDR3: CASSYSGGLEQYF
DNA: TGTGCCAGCAGTTATAGCGGGGGGCTCGAGCAGTACTTC

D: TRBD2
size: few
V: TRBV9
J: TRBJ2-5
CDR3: CASSVAPSGGVGRETQYF
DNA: TGTGCCAGCAGCGTAGCTCCTAGCGGGGGGGTAGGAAGAGAGACCCAGTACTTC

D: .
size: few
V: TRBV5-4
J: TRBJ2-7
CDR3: CASSPGLATPSYEQYF
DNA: TGTGCCAGCAGCCCTGGTCTGGCTACACCTAGCTACGAGCAGTACTTC